The following is a T cell receptor (beta chain) sequence with its context. The antigen remains undetermined. These data come from a study of CD8+ T cells in alopecia areata. CDR3 size: 18 residues. The ends were cut back, 0 bases at V and 1 base at J, with 18 bases in the middle. In each case, RNA was isolated and then reverse transcribed into cDNA as the sequencing template. The protocol was immunoSEQ multiplex PCR, while the TCRdb copy is restricted to in-frame clones and leaves out a portion. This sample has some 110,000 clones, with 50% to 75% found just once. Treatment described: oral pan-JAK inhibitor, 5-10 mg twice daily. General observations from the study: In scalp and blood during tofacitinib, many expanded lesional clones persisted.

Sample: CD8+ T cells sorted from blood, taken at week 4, from a patient treated with tofacitinib. The clonotype originates from a human donor with alopecia areata. V usage is TRBV23-1 and J usage is TRBJ1-2, with D perhaps TRBD1 (5 bases). TRBV23-1 counts as an open reading frame of uncertain function. The DNA of the CDR3 is TGCGCCAGCAGTCAATCTAAGCCGGGGCCTACCGGTAACTATGGCTACACCTTC. Protein product: CASSQSKPGPTGNYGYTF.